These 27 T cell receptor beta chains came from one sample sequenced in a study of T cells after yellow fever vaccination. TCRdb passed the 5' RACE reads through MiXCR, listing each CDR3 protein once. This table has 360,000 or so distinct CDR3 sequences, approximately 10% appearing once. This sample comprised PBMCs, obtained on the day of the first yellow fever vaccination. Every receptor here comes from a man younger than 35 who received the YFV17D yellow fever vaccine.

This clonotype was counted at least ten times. The CDR3 protein is CSVSRTDNEQFF. Here the CDR3 DNA reads TGCAGCGTCAGCCGCACCGACAATGAGCAGTTCTTC. The gene calls are TRBV29-1 and TRBJ2-1; unclear D gene. The CDR3 has 12 amino acids. The V end was cut by 6 bases, the J end by 5 bases, with 11 bases between. Germline V lookup: CDR1 SQVTM, CDR2 ANQGSEA.

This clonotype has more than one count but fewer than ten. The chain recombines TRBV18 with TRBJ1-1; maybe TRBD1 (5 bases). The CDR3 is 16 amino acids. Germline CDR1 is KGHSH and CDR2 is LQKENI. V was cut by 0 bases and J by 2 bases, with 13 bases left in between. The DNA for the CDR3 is TGTGCCAGCTCACCACCGTCGTCCAGGGCTAACACTGAAGCTTTCTTT. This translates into CASSPPSSRANTEAFF.

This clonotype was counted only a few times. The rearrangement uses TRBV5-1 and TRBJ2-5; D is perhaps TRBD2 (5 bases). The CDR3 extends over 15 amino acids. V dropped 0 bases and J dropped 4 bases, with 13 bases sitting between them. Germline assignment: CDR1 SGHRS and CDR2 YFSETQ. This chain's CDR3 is CASSLGSTSSETQYF. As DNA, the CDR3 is TGCGCCAGCAGCTTGGGAAGTACTAGTTCAGAGACCCAGTACTTC.

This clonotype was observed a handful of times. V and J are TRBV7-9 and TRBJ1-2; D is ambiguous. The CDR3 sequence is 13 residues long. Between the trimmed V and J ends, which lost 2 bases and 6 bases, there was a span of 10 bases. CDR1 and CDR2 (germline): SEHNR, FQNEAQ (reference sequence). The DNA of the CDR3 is TGTGCCAGCAGCTTATTTGGGTCGGATGGCTACACCTTC. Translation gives CASSLFGSDGYTF. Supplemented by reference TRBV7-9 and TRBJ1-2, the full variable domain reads DTGVSQNPRHKITKRGQNVTFRCDPISEHNRLYWYRQTLGQGPEFLTYFQNEAQLEKSRLLSDRFSAERPKGSFSTLEIQRTEQGDSAMYLCASSLFGSDGYTFGSGTRLTVV.

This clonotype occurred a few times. CDR3 protein: CSARGGLREGKGTDTQYF. The CDR3 region has the DNA TGCAGTGCTAGGGGGGGACTTAGGGAGGGGAAGGGCACAGATACGCAGTATTTT. The chain carries TRBV20-1 and TRBJ2-3, with TRBD2 matching 7 bases. CDR1 and CDR2 (germline): DFQATT, SNEGSKA (reference sequence). Trimming at V came to 3 bases and at J to 1 base, leaving 16 bases not matched to a gene. The CDR3 spans 18 residues.

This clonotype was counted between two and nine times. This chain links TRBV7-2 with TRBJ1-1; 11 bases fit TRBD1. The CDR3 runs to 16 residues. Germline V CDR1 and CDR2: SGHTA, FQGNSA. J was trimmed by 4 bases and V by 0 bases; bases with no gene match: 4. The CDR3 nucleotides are TGTGCCAGCAGCTTAGCGGCCGGGACAGGGGGCACTGAAGCTTTCTTT. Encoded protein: CASSLAAGTGGTEAFF.

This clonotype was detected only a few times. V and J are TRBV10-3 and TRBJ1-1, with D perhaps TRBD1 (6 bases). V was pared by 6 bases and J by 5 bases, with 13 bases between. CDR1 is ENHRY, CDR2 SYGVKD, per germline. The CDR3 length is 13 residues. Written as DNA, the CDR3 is TGTGCCATCAGCGCCGCAGGGGAAACTGAAGCTTTCTTT. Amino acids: CAISAAGETEAFF.

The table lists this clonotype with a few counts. The CDR3 nucleotides are TGTGCCATCAGTGGACAGGGGGTTCTTAATGGCTACACCTTC. It specifies CAISGQGVLNGYTF. The rearrangement joins TRBV10-3 to TRBJ1-2; 9 nucleotides align to TRBD1. The CDR3 loop spans 14 amino acids. V lost 4 bases to trimming and J lost 6 bases; unmatched junction nucleotides: 6. The germline V gene encodes CDR1 ENHRY and CDR2 SYGVKD.

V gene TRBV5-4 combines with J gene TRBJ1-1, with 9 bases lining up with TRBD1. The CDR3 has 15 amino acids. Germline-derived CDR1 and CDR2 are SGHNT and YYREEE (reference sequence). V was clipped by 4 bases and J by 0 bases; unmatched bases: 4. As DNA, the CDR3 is TGTGCCAGCAGCGAAGGACAGGGGTTGAACACTGAAGCTTTCTTT. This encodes CASSEGQGLNTEAFF.

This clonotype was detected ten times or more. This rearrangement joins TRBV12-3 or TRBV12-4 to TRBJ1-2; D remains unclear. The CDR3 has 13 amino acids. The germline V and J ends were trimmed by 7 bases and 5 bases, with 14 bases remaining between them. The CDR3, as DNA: TGTGCCAGCACCCAAGTTGTAGAGTATGGCTACACCTTC. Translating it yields CASTQVVEYGYTF.

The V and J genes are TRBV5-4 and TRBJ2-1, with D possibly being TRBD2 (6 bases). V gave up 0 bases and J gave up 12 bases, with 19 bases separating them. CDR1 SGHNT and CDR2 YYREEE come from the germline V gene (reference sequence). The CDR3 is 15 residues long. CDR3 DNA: TGTGCCAGCAGCTTGGAGAGGACTACCTCCCTAGGGCAGTTCTTC. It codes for CASSLERTTSLGQFF.

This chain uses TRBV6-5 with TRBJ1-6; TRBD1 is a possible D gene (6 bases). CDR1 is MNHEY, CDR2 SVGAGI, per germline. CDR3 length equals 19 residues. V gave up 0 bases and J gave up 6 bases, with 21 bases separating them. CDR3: CASSYSIPRGYMSNSPLHF. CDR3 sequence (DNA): TGTGCCAGCAGTTACTCTATCCCCAGGGGTTATATGAGTAATTCACCCCTCCACTTT.

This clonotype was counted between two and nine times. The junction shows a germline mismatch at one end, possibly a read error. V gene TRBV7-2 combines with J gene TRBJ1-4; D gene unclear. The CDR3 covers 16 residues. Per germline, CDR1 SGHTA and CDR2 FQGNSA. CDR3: CASSLGPQPSNQKLFF. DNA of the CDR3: TGTGCCAGCAGCTTAGGTCCCCAGCCCAGTAATCAAAAACTGTTTTTT.

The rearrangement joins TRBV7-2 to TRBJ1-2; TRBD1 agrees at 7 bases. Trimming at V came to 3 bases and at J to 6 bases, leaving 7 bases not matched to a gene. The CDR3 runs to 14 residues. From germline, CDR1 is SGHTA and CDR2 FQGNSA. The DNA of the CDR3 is TGTGCCAGCAGCTTGGGACAGCCACGGGATGGCTACACCTTC. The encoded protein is CASSLGQPRDGYTF.

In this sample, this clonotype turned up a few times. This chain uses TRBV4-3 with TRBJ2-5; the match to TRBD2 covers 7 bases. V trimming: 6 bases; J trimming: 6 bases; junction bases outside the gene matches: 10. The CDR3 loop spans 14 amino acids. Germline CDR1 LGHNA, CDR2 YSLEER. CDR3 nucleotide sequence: TGCGCCAGCAGACGGGGAGCGGGGCTTAAGACCCAGTACTTC. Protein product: CASRRGAGLKTQYF.

CDR3 DNA sequence: TGCGCCAGCAGCCAAGGGGCAGGGGATAATTCACCCCTCCACTTT. Translating it yields CASSQGAGDNSPLHF. The V gene is TRBV4-1, the J gene TRBJ1-6; a weak D match, TRBD1 (6 bases). There are 15 residues in the CDR3. Germline CDR1 and CDR2: MGHRA and YSYEKL. Trimming cost V 1 base and J 5 bases, with 9 bases left between them.

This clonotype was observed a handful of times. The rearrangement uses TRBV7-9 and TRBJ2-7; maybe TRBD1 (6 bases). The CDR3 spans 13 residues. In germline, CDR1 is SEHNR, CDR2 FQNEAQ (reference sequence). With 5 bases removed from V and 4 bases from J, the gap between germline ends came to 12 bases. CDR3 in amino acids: CASSPRDMYEQYF. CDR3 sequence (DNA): TGTGCCAGCAGCCCCCGGGACATGTACGAGCAGTACTTC.

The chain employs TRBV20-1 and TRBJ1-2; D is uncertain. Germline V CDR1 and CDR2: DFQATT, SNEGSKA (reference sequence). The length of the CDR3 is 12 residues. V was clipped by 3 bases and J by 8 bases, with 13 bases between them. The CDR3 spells CSASGGLHGYTF. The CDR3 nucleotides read TGCAGTGCTAGTGGCGGTCTTCACGGCTACACCTTC.

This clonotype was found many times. The CDR3 nucleotides are TGCGCCAGCAGCCAAGATCAGGGGACGAATGAGCAGTTCTTC. Protein sequence: CASSQDQGTNEQFF. This chain connects TRBV4-1 to TRBJ2-1; tentative D call: TRBD1 (6 bases). This CDR3 is 14 amino acids long. V shed 0 bases and J shed 7 bases, with 10 bases lying between them. Germline CDR1 and CDR2: MGHRA and YSYEKL.

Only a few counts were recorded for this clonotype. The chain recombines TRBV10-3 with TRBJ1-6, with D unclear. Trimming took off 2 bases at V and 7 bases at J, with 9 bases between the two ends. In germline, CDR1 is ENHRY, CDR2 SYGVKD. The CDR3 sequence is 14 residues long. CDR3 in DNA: TGTGCCATCAGTGAGGTCGGGGAGAATTCACCCCTCCACTTT. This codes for CAISEVGENSPLHF.

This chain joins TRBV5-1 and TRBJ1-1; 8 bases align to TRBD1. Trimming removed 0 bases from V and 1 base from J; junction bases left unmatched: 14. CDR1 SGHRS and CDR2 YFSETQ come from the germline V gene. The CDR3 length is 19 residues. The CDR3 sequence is CASSLGGLMTGVGNTEAFF. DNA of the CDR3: TGCGCCAGCAGCTTGGGGGGGTTAATGACAGGGGTAGGGAACACTGAAGCTTTCTTT.

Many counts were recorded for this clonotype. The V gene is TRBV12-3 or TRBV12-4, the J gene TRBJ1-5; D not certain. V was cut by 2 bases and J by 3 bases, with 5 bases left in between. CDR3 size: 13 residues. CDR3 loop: CASSLRVNQPQHF. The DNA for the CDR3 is TGTGCCAGCAGTTTACGGGTCAATCAGCCCCAGCATTTT.

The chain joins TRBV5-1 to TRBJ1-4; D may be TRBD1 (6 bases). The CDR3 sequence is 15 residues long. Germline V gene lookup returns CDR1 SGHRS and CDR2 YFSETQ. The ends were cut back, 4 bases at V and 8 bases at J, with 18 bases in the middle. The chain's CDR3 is CASSQSRGGEEKLFF. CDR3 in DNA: TGCGCCAGCAGCCAGTCGAGGGGGGGTGAAGAAAAACTGTTTTTT.

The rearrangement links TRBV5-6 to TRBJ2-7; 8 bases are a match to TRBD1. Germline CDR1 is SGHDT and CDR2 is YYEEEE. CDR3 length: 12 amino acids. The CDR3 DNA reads TGTGCCAGCAGCTCCCCCGGACAGGGTCCGTATGTC. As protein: CASSSPGQGPYV.

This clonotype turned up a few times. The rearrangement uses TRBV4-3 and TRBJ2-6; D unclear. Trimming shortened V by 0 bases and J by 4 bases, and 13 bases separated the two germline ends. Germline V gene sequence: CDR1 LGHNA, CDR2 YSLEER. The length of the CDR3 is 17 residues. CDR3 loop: CASSQDGRGNGANVLTF. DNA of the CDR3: TGCGCCAGCAGCCAAGATGGGCGTGGGAACGGGGCCAACGTCCTGACTTTC.

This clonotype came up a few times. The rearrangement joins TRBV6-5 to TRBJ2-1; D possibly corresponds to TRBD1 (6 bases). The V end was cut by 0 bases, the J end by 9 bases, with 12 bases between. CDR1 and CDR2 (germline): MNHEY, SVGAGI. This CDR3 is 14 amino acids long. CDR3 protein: CASSYSRGIGEQFF. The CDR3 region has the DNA TGTGCCAGCAGTTACTCGAGGGGGATCGGTGAGCAGTTCTTC.

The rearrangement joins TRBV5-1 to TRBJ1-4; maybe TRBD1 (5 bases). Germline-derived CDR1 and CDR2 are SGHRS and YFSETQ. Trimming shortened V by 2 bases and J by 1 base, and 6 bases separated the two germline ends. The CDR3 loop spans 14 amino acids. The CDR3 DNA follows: TGCGCCAGCAGCTTCCAGGGAACTAATGAAAAACTGTTTTTT. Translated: CASSFQGTNEKLFF.